Included here is one T cell receptor beta chain sequence, with context. The antigen it recognizes is unknown. Base quality data are lacking; no much larger clone is found one base away. The data derive from a study of blood T cell repertoires in COVID-19 (dated by TCRdb to the early 2020s). Study-wide context: Samples from collaborators originated in the United States, Italy and Spain and spanned both the acute and convalescent phases of COVID-19. The material from the prospective study consisted of cDNA or gDNA derived from T cells, B-cell-depleted T cells, or PBMCs. Deeply sampled blood TCRbeta repertoires from subjects exposed to, actively infected with, or recovered from COVID-19 were included in the dataset. A freely available public database, intended as a resource for researchers studying the immune response to SARS-CoV-2, is where the repertoires were released. Samples were obtained from the ongoing ImmuneRACE study (first 160 participants) and from about 1,300 subjects provided by 6 global collaborators. Sample metadata almost always included a de-identified subject ID, COVID-19 status, age in years and sex. Where available, HLA class I and class II types were taken from metadata supplied by the sample provider and were not determined by assay-based typing.

Collaborating institutions collected whole blood in K2EDTA tubes following their own protocols. For TCRbeta analysis, collaborators shipped samples as frozen whole blood, isolated PBMCs, or DNA extracted from either of those sample types. The immunoSEQ Assay, a bias-controlled multiplex PCR, was used to amplify TCRbeta CDR3 regions from genomic DNA. On the study's bioinformatics: The number of nucleated cells in each sample was estimated by amplification of reference gene primers within the assay. To quantify the absolute abundance of each unique TCRbeta CDR3 rearrangement, sequence reads were collapsed and filtered. For each sample, productive Simpson clonality was calculated as the square root of Simpson's diversity index over productive rearrangements. Drawn from immuneACCESS, this table holds only the in-frame rearrangements with V and J called that TCRdb kept. Clones are partly lost; checked studies trace under half to an unresolved V gene and leave the rest unexplained. V, J and clone size are those of that table, while D and trimming were read from the DNA. The sample profile shows roughly 200,000 clones; roughly 85% of them were found once. The top ten constitute around 4.9% of the sample.

CDR1 and CDR2 are read off the germline V gene (reference sequence) as MNHNY and SVGAGI. The CDR3 has 15 amino acids, counting the end cysteine and phenylalanine. The CDR3 DNA has 45 bases and is translated from base 1. V loses 2 bases at its end and J loses 8 bases; junction bases beyond the gene matches: 5. What the authors observed across the whole study: The quantity of clinical and demographic metadata differed by source and by participant and was supplied without curation.

The source is a woman older than 75 with acute or convalescent COVID-19. The chain is made from TRBV6-6 and TRBJ1-6, with 8 middle bases fitting TRBD1. The sequencing input was peripheral blood. The CDR3 region has the sequence CASSYPGQGDSPLHF. The nucleotides read TGTGCCAGCAGTTACCCTGGACAGGGTGATTCACCCCTCCACTTT.